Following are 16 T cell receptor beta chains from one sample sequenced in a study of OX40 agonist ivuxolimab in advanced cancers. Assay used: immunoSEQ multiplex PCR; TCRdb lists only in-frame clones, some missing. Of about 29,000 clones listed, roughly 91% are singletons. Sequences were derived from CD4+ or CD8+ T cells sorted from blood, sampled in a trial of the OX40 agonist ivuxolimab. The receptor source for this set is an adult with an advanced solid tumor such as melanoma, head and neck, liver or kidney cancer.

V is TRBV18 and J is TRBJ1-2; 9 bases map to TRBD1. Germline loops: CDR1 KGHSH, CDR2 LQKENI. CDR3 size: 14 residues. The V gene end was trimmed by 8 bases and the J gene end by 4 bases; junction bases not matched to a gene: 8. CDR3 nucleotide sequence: TGTGCCAGCGACGGGGACAGGGCTACCTATGGCTACACCTTC. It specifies CASDGDRATYGYTF.

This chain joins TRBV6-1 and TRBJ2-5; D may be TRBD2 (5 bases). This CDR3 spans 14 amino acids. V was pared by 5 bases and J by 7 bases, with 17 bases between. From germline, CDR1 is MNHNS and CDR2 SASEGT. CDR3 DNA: TGTGCCAGCAGTCTAGAGGACTCGCTAGGGACCCAGTACTTC. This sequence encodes CASSLEDSLGTQYF.

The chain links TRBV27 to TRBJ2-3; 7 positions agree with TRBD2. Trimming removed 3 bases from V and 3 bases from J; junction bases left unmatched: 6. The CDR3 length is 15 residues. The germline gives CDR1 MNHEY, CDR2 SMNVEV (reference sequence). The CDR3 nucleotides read TGTGCCAGCAGTTTCGGGGGGTTGGTGACAGATACGCAGTATTTT. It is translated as CASSFGGLVTDTQYF.

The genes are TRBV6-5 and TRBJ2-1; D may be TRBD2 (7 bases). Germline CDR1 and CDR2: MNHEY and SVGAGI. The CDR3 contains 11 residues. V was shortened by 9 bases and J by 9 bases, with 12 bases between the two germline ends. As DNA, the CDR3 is TGTGCCAGTTCTCGGGGGGCTGAGCAGTTCTTC. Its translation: CASSRGAEQFF.

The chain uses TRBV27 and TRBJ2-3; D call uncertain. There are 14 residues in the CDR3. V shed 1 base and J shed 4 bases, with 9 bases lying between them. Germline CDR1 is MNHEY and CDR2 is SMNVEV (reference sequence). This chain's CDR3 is CASSLLSLSDTQYF. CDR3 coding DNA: TGTGCCAGCAGTTTATTGTCCCTGTCAGATACGCAGTATTTT.

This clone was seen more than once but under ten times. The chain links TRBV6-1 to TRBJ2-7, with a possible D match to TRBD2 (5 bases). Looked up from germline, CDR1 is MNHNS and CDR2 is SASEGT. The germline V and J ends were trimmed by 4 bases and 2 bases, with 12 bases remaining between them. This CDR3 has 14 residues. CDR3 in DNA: TGTGCCAGCAGTGCTGGTAGCGAACCCTACGAGCAGTACTTC. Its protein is CASSAGSEPYEQYF.

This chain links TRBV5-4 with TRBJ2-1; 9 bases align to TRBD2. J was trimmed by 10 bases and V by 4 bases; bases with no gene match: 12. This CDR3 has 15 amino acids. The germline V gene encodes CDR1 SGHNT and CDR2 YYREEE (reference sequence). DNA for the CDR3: TGTGCCAGCAGCCATAGCGGGAGCCCCCTTTGGGAGCAGTTCTTC. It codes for CASSHSGSPLWEQFF.

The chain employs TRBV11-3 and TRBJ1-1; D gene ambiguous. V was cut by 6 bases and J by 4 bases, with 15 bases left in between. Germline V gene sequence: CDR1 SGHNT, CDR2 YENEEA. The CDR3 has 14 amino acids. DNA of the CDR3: TGTGCCAGCAGGGGAGAAGGACCCGCCACTGAAGCTTTCTTT. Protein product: CASRGEGPATEAFF.

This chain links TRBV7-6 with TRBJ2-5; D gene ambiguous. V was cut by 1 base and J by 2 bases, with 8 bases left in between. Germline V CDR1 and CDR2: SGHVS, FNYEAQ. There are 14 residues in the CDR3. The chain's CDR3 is CASSLEAEQETQYF. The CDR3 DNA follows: TGTGCCAGCAGCTTAGAGGCAGAGCAAGAGACCCAGTACTTC.

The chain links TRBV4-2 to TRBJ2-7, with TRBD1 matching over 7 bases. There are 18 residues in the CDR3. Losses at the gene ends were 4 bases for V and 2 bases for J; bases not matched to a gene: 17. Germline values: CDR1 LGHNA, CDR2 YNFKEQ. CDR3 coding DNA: TGTGCCAGCAGCCCCTTGTTCGGAGATCAGGGGGTCACCTACGAGCAGTACTTC. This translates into CASSPLFGDQGVTYEQYF.

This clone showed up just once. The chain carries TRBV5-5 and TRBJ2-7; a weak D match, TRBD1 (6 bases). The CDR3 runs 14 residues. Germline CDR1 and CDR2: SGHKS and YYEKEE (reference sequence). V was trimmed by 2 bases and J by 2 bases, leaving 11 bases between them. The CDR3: CASSFGTYPYEQYF. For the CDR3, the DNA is TGTGCCAGCAGCTTTGGGACATACCCCTACGAGCAGTACTTC.

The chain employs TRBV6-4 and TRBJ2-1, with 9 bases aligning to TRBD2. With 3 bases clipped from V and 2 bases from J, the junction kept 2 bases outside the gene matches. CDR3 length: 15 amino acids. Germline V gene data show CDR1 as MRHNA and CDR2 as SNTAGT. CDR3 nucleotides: TGTGCCAGCAGTGAGATAGCGGGAGCCTACAATGAGCAGTTCTTC. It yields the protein CASSEIAGAYNEQFF.

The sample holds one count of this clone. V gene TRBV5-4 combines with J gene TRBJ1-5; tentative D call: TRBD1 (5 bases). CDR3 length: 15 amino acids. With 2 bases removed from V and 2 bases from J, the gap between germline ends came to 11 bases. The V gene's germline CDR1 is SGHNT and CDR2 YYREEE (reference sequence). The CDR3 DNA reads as TGTGCCAGCAGCTTTCGGGGCAATGGCAATCAGCCCCAGCATTTT. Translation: CASSFRGNGNQPQHF.

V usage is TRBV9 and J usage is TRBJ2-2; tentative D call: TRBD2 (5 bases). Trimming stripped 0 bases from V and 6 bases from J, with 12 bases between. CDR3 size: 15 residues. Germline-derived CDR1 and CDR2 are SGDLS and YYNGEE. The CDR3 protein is CASSVAPGSPGELFF. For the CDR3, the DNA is TGTGCCAGCAGCGTAGCTCCGGGATCTCCCGGGGAGCTGTTTTTT. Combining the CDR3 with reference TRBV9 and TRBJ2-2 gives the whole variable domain DSGVTQTPKHLITATGQRVTLRCSPRSGDLSVYWYQQSLDQGLQFLIQYYNGEERAKGNILERFSAQQFPDLHSELNLSSLELGDSALYFCASSVAPGSPGELFFGEGSRLTVL.

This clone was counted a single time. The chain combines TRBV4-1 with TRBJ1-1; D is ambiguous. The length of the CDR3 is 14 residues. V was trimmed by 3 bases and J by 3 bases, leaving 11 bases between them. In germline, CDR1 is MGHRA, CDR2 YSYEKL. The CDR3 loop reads CASSQATRYTEAFF. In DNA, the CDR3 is TGCGCCAGCAGCCAGGCTACCAGATACACTGAAGCTTTCTTT.

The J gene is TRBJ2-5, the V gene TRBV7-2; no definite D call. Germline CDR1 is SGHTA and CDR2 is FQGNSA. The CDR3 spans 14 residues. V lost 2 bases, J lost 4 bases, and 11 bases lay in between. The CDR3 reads CASSLSALGETQYF. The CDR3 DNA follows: TGTGCCAGCAGCTTATCGGCGTTGGGAGAGACCCAGTACTTC.